The TCR beta chain described here comes from a study of T cell changes during pregnancy in multiple sclerosis. This clone is deemed medium-sized. The V and J ends lost 0 bases and 4 bases, in that order; junction bases with no gene match: 3. Germline V CDR1 and CDR2: SGHRS, YFSETQ. The CDR3 extends over 15 amino acids. The data were produced by immunoSEQ multiplex PCR, yet TCRdb's version contains in-frame clones alone and is incomplete. Here the sample spans 30,000 to 45,000 clones, approximately 85% being singletons. This clonotype was sampled from a female donor with multiple sclerosis, enrolled in a pregnancy study. The chain couples TRBV5-1 to TRBJ1-2; 10 nucleotides line up with TRBD1. The specimen was CD4+ T cells from peripheral blood mononuclear cells, collected before pregnancy. The DNA of the CDR3 is TGCGCCAGCAGCTTGGGGGACAGGGGAGGCTATGGCTACACCTTC. It translates to CASSLGDRGGYGYTF.